The T cell receptor beta chain described here comes from a study of identical twins. TCRdb re-called the 5' RACE reads with MiXCR, one entry per CDR3 protein. The sample lists roughly 720,000 distinct CDR3 sequences, 18% seen once, with around 13% in the top ten. Details on this clonotype: The antigen is not known.

The V gene lost 5 bases and the J gene lost 4 bases, with 11 bases spanning the gap. CDR1 and CDR2 from the germline V gene are MNHNY and SVGAGI (reference sequence). This CDR3 has 13 residues. General study points: Whereas memory repertoires showed no such difference, abundant cord blood beta clonotypes carried fewer insertions.

These sequences were also reported in another study, on T cells expressing NK-cell markers. As that report states: Among CD8+ T cells from more than five donors, dominant NKG2C+ clonotypes accounted for about 1.0-7.5%.

This TCR came from a woman aged 18-35 years in good health. This chain links TRBV6-6 with TRBJ1-2; D ambiguous. The sample was PBMCs. CDR3 bases: TGTGCCAGCAGTGTTTACGCTGCCTATGGCTACACCTTC. Its translation: CASSVYAAYGYTF.